The clone carrying this T cell receptor beta chain occurred a few times. The data are from a study of T cells after yellow fever vaccination. Overall study findings and caveats: Reappearance after the booster was seen for most primary-vaccination clones, at roughly 96% CD4 and 75% to 90% CD8.

Template switching with 5'RACE generated the TCR cDNA and added a universal primer site and UMIs. TCRdb re-called the 5' RACE reads through MiXCR, storing one row per CDR3 protein. The table has about 94,000 distinct CDR3 sequences, roughly 9% seen once. J gave up 9 bases and V 6 bases, and 7 bases lay outside the gene matches. The CDR3 spans 13 residues. Germline V lookup: CDR1 SGHDN, CDR2 FVKESK. The V call is TRBV14, the J call TRBJ2-1, with 8 bases aligning to TRBD2. The sequenced sample was CD8+ T cells not binding an NS4B(214-222) dextramer, sorted from PBMCs, obtained around 16 days after the first yellow fever vaccination. This clonotype originated in a man between 18 and 29 years old who received the YFV17D yellow fever vaccine. CDR3 coding DNA: TGTGCCAGCAGTCCGCGGGGGGCCATTGAGCAGTTCTTC. Translation: CASSPRGAIEQFF.